These T cell receptor beta chains were read from a single sample in a study of technical replicates of blood from a few donors. Sequenced by immunoSEQ multiplex PCR; TCRdb stores in-frame clones only, minus some. The sample lists about 34,000 clones; around 90% were seen once. The specimen sequenced was PBMCs. The source of these receptors is a human donor in good health. Some clones in this sample may be carry-over from other donors' samples. Both conserved end residues are part of each CDR3. Fields, in order: clone size, J gene, D gene, V gene, CDR3 protein, CDR3 DNA. The D gene is left open where the match is weak. Some rows mark clone size as missing; the rest say once, few, many or name a class of expanded clone.

size: NA; J: TRBJ2-7; D: TRBD2; V: TRBV5-1; CDR3: CASSSREAYEQYF; DNA: TGCGCCAGCAGCTCCCGGGAGGCCTACGAGCAGTACTTC
size: NA; J: TRBJ2-7; D: NA; V: TRBV7-8; CDR3: CASSLDPDEQYF; DNA: TGTGCCAGCAGCTTAGACCCGGACGAGCAGTACTTC
size: NA; J: TRBJ2-3; D: TRBD2; V: TRBV7-9; CDR3: CASSPLPGAGAFDTQYF; DNA: TGTGCCAGCAGCCCCCTTCCTGGAGCGGGAGCTTTTGATACGCAGTATTTT
size: NA; J: TRBJ1-2; D: TRBD1; V: TRBV30; CDR3: CAWSEDRGNYGYTF; DNA: TGTGCCTGGAGTGAAGACAGGGGGAACTATGGCTACACCTTC
size: NA; J: TRBJ2-1; D: NA; V: TRBV6-4; CDR3: CASSDSAGTYNEQFF; DNA: TGTGCCAGCAGTGACTCGGCGGGAACCTACAATGAGCAGTTCTTC
size: NA; J: TRBJ2-7; D: NA; V: TRBV27; CDR3: CASSSAQRLLRYEQYF; DNA: TGTGCCAGCAGTTCTGCTCAGAGGCTACTACGCTACGAGCAGTACTTC
size: NA; J: TRBJ2-5; D: NA; V: TRBV20-1; CDR3: CSAERQETQYF; DNA: TGCAGTGCTGAGCGACAAGAGACCCAGTACTTC
size: NA; J: TRBJ2-7; D: TRBD2; V: TRBV7-9; CDR3: CASSPTSGNDYEQYF; DNA: TGTGCCAGCAGCCCTACTAGCGGTAACGACTACGAGCAGTACTTC
size: NA; J: TRBJ2-1; D: TRBD2; V: TRBV5-5; CDR3: CASSLWRAGGPNEQFF; DNA: TGTGCCAGCAGCTTGTGGCGAGCGGGGGGCCCCAATGAGCAGTTCTTC
size: NA; J: TRBJ2-1; D: TRBD2; V: TRBV5-1; CDR3: CASSASGGYNEQFF; DNA: TGCGCCAGCAGCGCTAGCGGGGGGTACAATGAGCAGTTCTTC
size: NA; J: TRBJ2-7; D: TRBD1; V: TRBV5-1; CDR3: CASSLEGQHGSYEQYF; DNA: TGCGCCAGCAGCTTGGAGGGACAGCACGGCTCCTACGAGCAGTACTTC
size: NA; J: TRBJ2-1; D: TRBD2; V: TRBV4-1; CDR3: CASSHGRAGMNEQFF; DNA: TGCGCCAGCAGCCACGGGAGGGCCGGTATGAATGAGCAGTTCTTC
size: NA; J: TRBJ1-5; D: NA; V: TRBV6-1; CDR3: CASSGGLSGNQPQHF; DNA: TGTGCCAGCAGTGGGGGCTTATCGGGCAATCAGCCCCAGCATTTT
size: NA; J: TRBJ1-1; D: TRBD1; V: TRBV25-1; CDR3: CASSDPRQGNTEAFF; DNA: TGTGCCAGCAGTGACCCGAGACAGGGAAACACTGAAGCTTTCTTT
size: NA; J: TRBJ2-7; D: TRBD2; V: TRBV11-1; CDR3: CASSSGLGTISYEQYF; DNA: TGTGCCAGCAGCTCAGGACTGGGGACTATCTCCTACGAGCAGTACTTC
size: NA; J: TRBJ1-2; D: NA; V: TRBV5-4; CDR3: CASSLWNTAGRGYTF; DNA: TGTGCCAGCAGCCTATGGAACACGGCGGGGAGGGGCTACACCTTC
size: once; J: TRBJ2-5; D: TRBD1; V: TRBV19; CDR3: CASSTGQGMEETQYF; DNA: TGTGCCAGTAGTACGGGACAGGGGATGGAAGAGACCCAGTACTTC
size: NA; J: TRBJ2-7; D: TRBD2; V: TRBV30; CDR3: CAWRPDGLANLKQYF; DNA: TGTGCCTGGAGGCCCGACGGACTAGCCAACCTCAAGCAGTACTTC
size: NA; J: TRBJ2-7; D: TRBD1; V: TRBV2; CDR3: CASSESRTGDYEQYF; DNA: TGTGCCAGCAGTGAATCGCGGACAGGGGACTACGAGCAGTACTTC
size: NA; J: TRBJ2-3; D: NA; V: TRBV15; CDR3: CATSRVRGFPDTQYF; DNA: TGTGCCACCAGCAGAGTCAGGGGTTTTCCAGATACGCAGTATTTT
size: NA; J: TRBJ2-1; D: NA; V: TRBV11-2; CDR3: CASSPGHSEQFF; DNA: TGTGCCAGCAGCCCGGGACACAGTGAGCAGTTCTTC
size: NA; J: TRBJ2-7; D: TRBD1; V: TRBV29-1; CDR3: CSVEAGTGGYEQYF; DNA: TGCAGCGTTGAAGCCGGGACAGGGGGTTACGAGCAGTACTTC
size: NA; J: TRBJ2-7; D: TRBD1; V: TRBV27; CDR3: CASSLYRDRVYEQYF; DNA: TGTGCCAGCAGTCTTTACCGGGACAGGGTCTACGAGCAGTACTTC
size: NA; J: TRBJ1-5; D: TRBD1; V: TRBV7-2; CDR3: CASSSRTGWQPQHF; DNA: TGTGCCAGCAGCTCCCGGACAGGGTGGCAGCCCCAGCATTTT
size: NA; J: TRBJ1-4; D: NA; V: TRBV5-6; CDR3: CASSLAGIGGEKLFF; DNA: TGTGCCAGCAGCTTGGCGGGGATCGGCGGTGAAAAACTGTTTTTT
size: NA; J: TRBJ2-1; D: TRBD1; V: TRBV9; CDR3: CASSFRDRGPNEQFF; DNA: TGTGCCAGCAGCTTCCGGGACAGGGGACCCAATGAGCAGTTCTTC
size: once; J: TRBJ1-5; D: TRBD1; V: TRBV12-5; CDR3: CASGPGTANQPQHF; DNA: TGTGCTAGTGGTCCCGGGACAGCAAATCAGCCCCAGCATTTT
size: NA; J: TRBJ2-7; D: NA; V: TRBV4-3; CDR3: CASSQDEGSSYEQYF; DNA: TGCGCCAGCAGCCAAGATGAGGGATCCTCCTACGAGCAGTACTTC
size: NA; J: TRBJ2-3; D: TRBD2; V: TRBV6-6; CDR3: CASKGTSGRASDTQYF; DNA: TGTGCCAGCAAAGGGACTAGCGGGAGGGCCTCAGATACGCAGTATTTT
size: NA; J: TRBJ1-2; D: TRBD1; V: TRBV6-5; CDR3: CASSYLGGTGVTF; DNA: TGTGCCAGCAGTTATTTGGGCGGGACAGGGGTCACCTTC
size: NA; J: TRBJ1-5; D: NA; V: TRBV12-5; CDR3: CASGEGDYSNQPQHF; DNA: TGTGCTAGTGGGGAGGGAGATTATAGCAATCAGCCCCAGCATTTT
size: once; J: TRBJ2-7; D: TRBD1; V: TRBV4-2; CDR3: CASSHGQGAYEQYF; DNA: TGTGCCAGCAGCCACGGACAGGGGGCCTACGAGCAGTACTTC
size: few; J: TRBJ2-7; D: NA; V: TRBV5-4; CDR3: CASSSGAATREQYF; DNA: TGTGCCAGCAGCTCGGGAGCGGCGACTAGGGAGCAGTACTTC
size: NA; J: TRBJ1-5; D: NA; V: TRBV2; CDR3: CASSEASGSNQPQHF; DNA: TGTGCCAGCAGTGAAGCCTCCGGTAGCAATCAGCCCCAGCATTTT
size: few; J: TRBJ2-1; D: TRBD1; V: TRBV6-4; CDR3: CASSGGQGPDLEQFF; DNA: TGTGCCAGCAGTGGGGGACAGGGGCCCGACCTTGAGCAGTTCTTC
size: NA; J: TRBJ2-1; D: TRBD2; V: TRBV7-3; CDR3: CASSQTSGGWDEQFF; DNA: TGTGCCAGCAGCCAGACTAGCGGGGGGTGGGATGAGCAGTTCTTC
size: NA; J: TRBJ2-7; D: TRBD2; V: TRBV29-1; CDR3: CSAKAGWDEQYF; DNA: TGCAGCGCCAAAGCGGGATGGGACGAGCAGTACTTC
size: NA; J: TRBJ2-7; D: NA; V: TRBV5-1; CDR3: CASSLEGGPLDEQYF; DNA: TGCGCCAGCAGCTTGGAAGGAGGGCCCTTGGACGAGCAGTACTTC
size: NA; J: TRBJ1-5; D: NA; V: TRBV5-6; CDR3: CASSSQGRAAGQPQHF; DNA: TGTGCCAGCAGCTCCCAAGGCAGGGCAGCGGGTCAGCCCCAGCATTTT
size: NA; J: TRBJ1-1; D: TRBD1; V: TRBV6-5; CDR3: CASRRDRGLAFF; DNA: TGTGCCAGCAGAAGGGACAGGGGGCTTGCTTTCTTT